These 19 T cell receptor beta chains share one sample of origin, sequenced in a study of human T cells and chemical hapten exposure. TCRdb reprocessed the RACE reads via MiXCR and lists one record per CDR3 protein. The table includes roughly 82,000 distinct CDR3 sequences, about 12% detected once. As for time point: patch test 1, 2 weeks after DPC sensitization. Treatment in this sample: therapeutic diphenylcyclopropenone sensitization with weekly scalp DPC. Specimen: whole blood, collected in connection with sensitization to the hapten diphenylcyclopropenone (DPC). The receptor set was obtained from a woman aged 60-75 years with alopecia areata. Some clones in this sample may be carry-over from other donors' samples.

V usage is TRBV6-2 or TRBV6-3 and J usage is TRBJ2-3, with unresolved D. Germline CDR1 and CDR2: MNHEY and SVGEGT. The V end was cut by 8 bases, the J end by 0 bases, with 6 bases between. This CDR3 contains 12 residues. CDR3 protein: CASLRSTDTQYF. The DNA for the CDR3 is TGTGCCAGCCTGAGGAGCACAGATACGCAGTATTTT.

This clonotype came up many times. V gene TRBV4-1 combines with J gene TRBJ1-3; 9 bases align to TRBD1. The length of the CDR3 is 16 residues. Germline assignment: CDR1 MGHRA and CDR2 YSYEKL. J gave up 4 bases and V 4 bases, and 8 bases lay outside the gene matches. CDR3 nucleotide sequence: TGCGCCAGCAGCCGAGGGGGACAGGGAAGGGGAAACACCATATATTTT. Its translation is CASSRGGQGRGNTIYF.

This clonotype has at least ten counts. The V call is TRBV12-3 or TRBV12-4, the J call TRBJ2-2; TRBD2 matches at 8 bases. This CDR3 spans 17 amino acids. Trimming at V came to 0 bases and at J to 5 bases, leaving 8 bases not matched to a gene. The CDR3 DNA reads TGTGCCAGCAGTTTAGCTCTCGGGGGGGCGAGGACCGGGGAGCTGTTTTTT. It specifies CASSLALGGARTGELFF.

This chain uses TRBV29-1 with TRBJ1-1, with a possible D match to TRBD1 (5 bases). Germline V lookup: CDR1 SQVTM, CDR2 ANQGSEA. Deletions cut 0 bases from V and 0 bases from J, with 14 bases between. This CDR3 comprises 16 residues. This CDR3 reads CSVEDGAGTLNTEAFF. The DNA for the CDR3 is TGCAGCGTTGAAGATGGGGCAGGTACACTGAACACTGAAGCTTTCTTT.

The chain is built from TRBV29-1 and TRBJ1-3; 7 bases are a match to TRBD1. The trim removed 7 bases at V and 0 bases at J, leaving 9 bases unmatched. The CDR3 sequence is 15 residues long. Germline V lookup: CDR1 SQVTM, CDR2 ANQGSEA. The CDR3 is CSAADRAYSGNTIYF. The CDR3 region has the DNA TGCAGCGCCGCTGACAGGGCCTACTCTGGAAACACCATATATTTT.

This clonotype came up many times. This chain uses TRBV5-5 with TRBJ2-7; D gene unclear. The CDR3 has 11 amino acids. Germline V CDR1 and CDR2: SGHKS, YYEKEE (reference sequence). V lost 4 bases and J 5 bases, leaving 7 bases between the germline ends. The CDR3 spells CASSLAHEQYF. The CDR3 region has the DNA TGTGCCAGCAGCCTGGCCCACGAGCAGTACTTC.

This clonotype was detected ten times or more. This sequence joins TRBV2 and TRBJ2-2; D not resolved. CDR3 size: 13 residues. V lost 1 base to trimming and J lost 4 bases, with 4 bases between them. Germline CDR1 and CDR2: SNHLY and FYNNEI. CDR3 coding DNA: TGTGCCAGCAGTGAAGGCGGCACCGGGGAGCTGTTTTTT. Its protein is CASSEGGTGELFF.

This clonotype came up many times. The V and J genes are TRBV20-1 and TRBJ2-4; D possibly corresponds to TRBD1 (6 bases). The CDR3 has 14 residues. Trimming shortened V by 0 bases and J by 9 bases, and 15 bases separated the two germline ends. CDR1 is DFQATT and CDR2 is SNEGSKA in the germline V gene (reference sequence). The CDR3 DNA is TGCAGTGCTAGAGATCCACAGGGAATCGGCATTCAGTACTTC. Amino acid sequence: CSARDPQGIGIQYF.

The J gene is TRBJ2-3, the V gene TRBV7-3; either TRBD1 or TRBD2 may fit D (6 bases each). Looked up from germline, CDR1 is SGHTA and CDR2 is FQGTGA. V lost 5 bases, J lost 2 bases, and 26 bases lay in between. This CDR3 has 19 amino acids. CDR3 DNA sequence: TGTGCCAGCAGCCAGAAAGGAGTGTGGGAGGCAGGGGACACAGATACGCAGTATTTT. The encoded protein is CASSQKGVWEAGDTDTQYF.

The chain is built from TRBV3-1 and TRBJ2-1; possibly TRBD2 for D (5 bases). Between the trimmed V and J ends, which lost 2 bases and 4 bases, there was a span of 9 bases. The CDR3 is 14 residues long. Germline lookup yields CDR1 LGHDT and CDR2 YNNKEL (reference sequence). The CDR3 sequence is CASSQTEGYNEQFF. Here the CDR3 DNA reads TGTGCCAGCAGCCAAACCGAGGGATACAATGAGCAGTTCTTC.

The table lists this clonotype with many counts. The chain recombines TRBV18 with TRBJ1-1; tentatively, D is TRBD1 (6 bases). This CDR3 region has 16 residues. Between the trimmed V and J ends, which lost 4 bases and 2 bases, there was a span of 17 bases. Per the germline V gene, CDR1 is KGHSH and CDR2 is LQKENI. The CDR3 loop is CASSLTRDTYNTEAFF. As DNA, the CDR3 is TGTGCCAGCTCACTGACTCGGGACACTTATAACACTGAAGCTTTCTTT.

There are many counts of this clonotype. The chain couples TRBV29-1 to TRBJ1-1, with TRBD1 matching over 7 bases. Trimming at V came to 7 bases and at J to 4 bases, leaving 6 bases not matched to a gene. The germline CDR1 and CDR2 sequences are SQVTM and ANQGSEA. The CDR3 length is 12 residues. The DNA for the CDR3 is TGCAGCGCAGGGACAGTGGGCACTGAAGCTTTCTTT. Its protein is CSAGTVGTEAFF.

This clonotype was seen ten or more times. The chain links TRBV10-3 to TRBJ1-5; TRBD1 aligns across 12 bases. The germline gives CDR1 ENHRY, CDR2 SYGVKD. This CDR3 contains 15 residues. V was pared by 2 bases and J by 6 bases, with 2 bases of the junction left unmatched. As DNA, the CDR3 is TGTGCCATCAGTGAGGGGACAGGGGGCAGTCAGCCCCAGCATTTT. Translating it yields CAISEGTGGSQPQHF.

This clonotype has just a few counts. The chain is built from TRBV3-1 and TRBJ1-4; 10 bases match TRBD1. In germline, CDR1 is LGHDT, CDR2 YNNKEL (reference sequence). The CDR3 spans 15 residues. V dropped 2 bases and J dropped 8; count of bases not matched to a gene: 5. The DNA of the CDR3 is TGTGCCAGCAGCCAAACGGGACAGGGGATGGAAAAACTGTTTTTT. It yields the protein CASSQTGQGMEKLFF.

This clonotype was recorded many times. The rearrangement links TRBV5-1 to TRBJ2-5, with 9 bases fitting TRBD1. Germline V gene sequence: CDR1 SGHRS, CDR2 YFSETQ. The CDR3 runs 15 residues. Losses at the gene ends were 4 bases for V and 4 bases for J; bases not matched to a gene: 8. The CDR3 sequence is CASSLGQGKVETQYF. The CDR3 region has the DNA TGCGCCAGCAGCCTCGGACAGGGGAAGGTAGAGACCCAGTACTTC.

The rearrangement joins TRBV19 to TRBJ2-3, with 7 nucleotides matching TRBD2. Germline trimming cut 3 bases from V and 0 bases from J; bases unmatched to any gene: 6. The CDR3 spans 16 residues. Germline loops: CDR1 LNHDA, CDR2 SQIVND (reference sequence). The chain's CDR3 is CASSIPAGTSTDTQYF. The CDR3, as DNA: TGTGCCAGTAGTATCCCAGCGGGGACTAGCACAGATACGCAGTATTTT.

This clonotype was counted many times. This chain links TRBV5-1 with TRBJ2-1; a possible D gene is TRBD2 (5 bases). This CDR3 has 16 residues. In germline, CDR1 is SGHRS, CDR2 YFSETQ. The germline V and J ends were trimmed by 4 bases and 0 bases, with 14 bases remaining between them. This chain's CDR3 is CASSRGLVSSYNEQFF. CDR3 coding DNA: TGCGCCAGCAGCCGAGGGCTCGTAAGCTCCTACAATGAGCAGTTCTTC.

This clonotype was counted ten times or more. The CDR3 DNA reads as TGTGCCGGAAGACAGGGTTTTGAAGCTTTCTTT. Amino acids: CAGRQGFEAFF. This chain uses TRBV7-9 with TRBJ1-1, with 7 bases aligning to TRBD1. This CDR3 has 11 residues. The V gene's germline CDR1 is SEHNR and CDR2 FQNEAQ (reference sequence). The J segment lost 7 bases and the V segment lost 11 bases, leaving 7 bases of the junction unmatched.

This clonotype was counted at least ten times. The junction does not match germline at one end; this may be a read error. V gene TRBV13 combines with J gene TRBJ1-1, with D tentatively TRBD1 (5 bases). This CDR3 is built from 14 residues. Germline V gene sequence: CDR1 PRHDT, CDR2 FYEKMQ (reference sequence). The CDR3 protein is CASSDKMGPSQAFF. The CDR3 nucleotides read TGTGCCAGCAGCGACAAAATGGGGCCTTCTCAAGCTTTTTTT. Based on the CDR3 plus reference TRBV13 and TRBJ1-1, the full variable domain is AAGVIQSPRHLIKEKRETATLKCYPIPRHDTVYWYQQGPGQDPQFLISFYEKMQSDKGSIPDRFSAQQFSDYHSELNMSSLELGDSALYFCASSDKMGPSQAFFGQGTRLTVV.